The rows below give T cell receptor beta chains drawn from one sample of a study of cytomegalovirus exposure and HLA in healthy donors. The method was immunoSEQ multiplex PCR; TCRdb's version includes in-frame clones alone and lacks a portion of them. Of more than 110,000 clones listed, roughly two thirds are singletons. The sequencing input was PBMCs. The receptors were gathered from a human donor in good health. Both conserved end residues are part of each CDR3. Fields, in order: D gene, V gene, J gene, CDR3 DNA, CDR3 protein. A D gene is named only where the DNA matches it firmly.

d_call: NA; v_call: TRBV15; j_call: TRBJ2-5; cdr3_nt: TGTGCCACCAGCAGATTATACGGGACTTCTAAGACCCAGTACTTC; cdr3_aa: CATSRLYGTSKTQYF
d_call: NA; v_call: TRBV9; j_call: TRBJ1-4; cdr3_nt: TGTGCCAGCAGCGTATCAGGGGCTAATGAAAAACTGTTTTTT; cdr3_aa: CASSVSGANEKLFF
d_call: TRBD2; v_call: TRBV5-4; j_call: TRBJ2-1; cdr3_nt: TGTGCCAGCAGCTTCAAGCGGGAGGGCAATGAGCAGTTCTTC; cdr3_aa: CASSFKREGNEQFF
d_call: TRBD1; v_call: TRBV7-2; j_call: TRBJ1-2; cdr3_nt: TGTGCCAGCAGCTTAGGGACAGGGAATACCTATGGCTACACCTTC; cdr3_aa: CASSLGTGNTYGYTF
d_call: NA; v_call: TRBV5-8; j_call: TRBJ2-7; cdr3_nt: TGTGCCAGCAGCCGACCCGGACAAAACTCCTACGAGCAGTACTTC; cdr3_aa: CASSRPGQNSYEQYF
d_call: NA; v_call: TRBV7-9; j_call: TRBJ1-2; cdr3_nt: TGTGCCAGCAGCTTCGGCCAGGTCGGTGGCTACACCTTC; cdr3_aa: CASSFGQVGGYTF
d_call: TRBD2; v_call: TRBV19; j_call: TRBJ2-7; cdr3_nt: TGTGCCAGTAGTCCAGCCCTAGCGGAGGACTACGAGCAGTACTTC; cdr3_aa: CASSPALAEDYEQYF
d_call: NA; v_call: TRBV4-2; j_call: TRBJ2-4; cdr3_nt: TGTGCCAGCAGCCTCCGTCGGGGGGCGTCGGACATTCAGTACTTC; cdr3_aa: CASSLRRGASDIQYF
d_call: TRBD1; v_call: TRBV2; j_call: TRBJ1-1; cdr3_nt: TGTGCCAGCAGTCAACAGGGGTATACTGAAGCTTTCTTT; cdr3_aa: CASSQQGYTEAFF
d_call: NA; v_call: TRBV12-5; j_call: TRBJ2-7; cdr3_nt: TGTGCTAGTCAGGTAGCGAGCTCCTACGAGCAGTACTTC; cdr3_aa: CASQVASSYEQYF